This T cell receptor beta chain originates from a study of blood T cell repertoires in COVID-19. Whole-study context: There were acute and convalescent COVID-19 samples, and they came from the United States, Italy and Spain. PBMCs, B-cell-depleted T cells, or T cells provided the cDNA or gDNA that made up the material.

Per the original methods: Counts of nucleated cells, estimated from reference gene primer amplification, were obtained. The assay was immunoSEQ multiplex PCR, and TCRdb's table has in-frame clones only and misses some. V, J and clone size are those of that table, while D and trimming were read from the DNA. Of under 250,000 clones in the sample, around 86% were seen once. Germline loops: CDR1 MDHEN, CDR2 SYDVKM. The V end was cut by 6 bases, the J end by 16 bases, with 22 bases between. The CDR3 contains 13 residues. Followed over time, Seattle patients had been enrolled while infection was active. The chain is built from TRBV28 and TRBJ2-4; maybe TRBD2 (6 bases). Sequenced input: peripheral blood. This TCR came from a woman older than 75 with COVID-19, enrolled during active disease. This chain's CDR3 is CASSLVRRGNFYF. CDR3 DNA: TGTGCCAGCAGCTTAGTCCGGCGGGGTAATTTTTACTTC.